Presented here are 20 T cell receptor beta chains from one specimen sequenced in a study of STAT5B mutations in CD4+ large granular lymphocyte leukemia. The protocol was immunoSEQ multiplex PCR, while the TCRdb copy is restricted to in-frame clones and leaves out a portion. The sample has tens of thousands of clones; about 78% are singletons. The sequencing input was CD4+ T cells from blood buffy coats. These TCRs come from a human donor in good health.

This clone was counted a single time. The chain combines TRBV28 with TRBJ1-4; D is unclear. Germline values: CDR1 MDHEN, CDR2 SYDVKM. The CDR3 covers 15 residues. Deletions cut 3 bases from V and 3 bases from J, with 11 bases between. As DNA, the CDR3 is TGTGCCAGCAGTTTGGAGGGAGGGTCTAATGAAAAACTGTTTTTT. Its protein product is CASSLEGGSNEKLFF.

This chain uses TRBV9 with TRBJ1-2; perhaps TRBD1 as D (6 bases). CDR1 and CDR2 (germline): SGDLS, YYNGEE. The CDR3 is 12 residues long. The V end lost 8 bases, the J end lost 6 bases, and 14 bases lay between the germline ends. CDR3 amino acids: CARPPGGHGYTF. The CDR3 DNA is TGTGCCAGACCTCCGGGGGGGCATGGCTACACCTTC. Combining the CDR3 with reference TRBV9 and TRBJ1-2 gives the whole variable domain DSGVTQTPKHLITATGQRVTLRCSPRSGDLSVYWYQQSLDQGLQFLIQYYNGEERAKGNILERFSAQQFPDLHSELNLSSLELGDSALYFCARPPGGHGYTFGSGTRLTVV.

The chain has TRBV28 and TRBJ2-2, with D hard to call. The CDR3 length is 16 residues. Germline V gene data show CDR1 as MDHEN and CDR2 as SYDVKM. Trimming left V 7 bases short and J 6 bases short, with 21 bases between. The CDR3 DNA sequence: TGTGCCAGCACCCAAAGTCGGGCTCGCCAGGCCGGGGAGCTGTTTTTT. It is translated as CASTQSRARQAGELFF. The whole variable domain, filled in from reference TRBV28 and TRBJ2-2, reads DVKVTQSSRYLVKRTGEKVFLECVQDMDHENMFWYRQDPGLGLRLIYFSYDVKMKEKGDIPEGYSVSREKKERFSLILESASTNQTSMYLCASTQSRARQAGELFFGEGSRLTVL.

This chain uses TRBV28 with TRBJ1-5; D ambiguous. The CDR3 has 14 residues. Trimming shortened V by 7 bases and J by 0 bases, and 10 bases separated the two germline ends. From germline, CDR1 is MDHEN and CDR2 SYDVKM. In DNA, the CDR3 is TGTGCCAGCATAAATATCAATAGCAATCAGCCCCAGCATTTT. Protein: CASININSNQPQHF.

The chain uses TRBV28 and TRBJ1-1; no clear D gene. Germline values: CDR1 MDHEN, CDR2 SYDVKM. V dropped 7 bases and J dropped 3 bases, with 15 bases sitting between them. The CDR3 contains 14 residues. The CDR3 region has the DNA TGTGCCAGCACCCCCCCAGGCCTGGACACTGAAGCTTTCTTT. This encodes CASTPPGLDTEAFF. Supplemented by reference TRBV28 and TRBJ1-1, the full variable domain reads DVKVTQSSRYLVKRTGEKVFLECVQDMDHENMFWYRQDPGLGLRLIYFSYDVKMKEKGDIPEGYSVSREKKERFSLILESASTNQTSMYLCASTPPGLDTEAFFGQGTRLTVV.

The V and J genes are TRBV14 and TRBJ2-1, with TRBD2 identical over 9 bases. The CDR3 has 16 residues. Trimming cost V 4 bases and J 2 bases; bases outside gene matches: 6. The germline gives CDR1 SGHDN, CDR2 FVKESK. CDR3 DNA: TGTGCCAGCAGCCCTCTGGCGGGGGGGCCCTACAATGAGCAGTTCTTC. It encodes CASSPLAGGPYNEQFF.

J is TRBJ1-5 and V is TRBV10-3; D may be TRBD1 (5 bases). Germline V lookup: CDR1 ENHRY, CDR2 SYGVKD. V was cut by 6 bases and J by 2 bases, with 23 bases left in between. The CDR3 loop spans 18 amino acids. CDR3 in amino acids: CAISPTGGGNNGNQPQHF. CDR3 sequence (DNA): TGTGCCATCAGCCCTACAGGCGGTGGAAATAACGGCAATCAGCCCCAGCATTTT.

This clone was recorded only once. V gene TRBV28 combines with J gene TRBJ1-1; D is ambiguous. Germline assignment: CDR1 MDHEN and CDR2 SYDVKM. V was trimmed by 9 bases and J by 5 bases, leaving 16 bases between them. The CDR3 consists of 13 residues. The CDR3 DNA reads TGTGCCAGTAATCCGCCGGCCCCTACTGAAGCTTTCTTT. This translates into CASNPPAPTEAFF. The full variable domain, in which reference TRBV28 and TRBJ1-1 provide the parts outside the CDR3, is DVKVTQSSRYLVKRTGEKVFLECVQDMDHENMFWYRQDPGLGLRLIYFSYDVKMKEKGDIPEGYSVSREKKERFSLILESASTNQTSMYLCASNPPAPTEAFFGQGTRLTVV.

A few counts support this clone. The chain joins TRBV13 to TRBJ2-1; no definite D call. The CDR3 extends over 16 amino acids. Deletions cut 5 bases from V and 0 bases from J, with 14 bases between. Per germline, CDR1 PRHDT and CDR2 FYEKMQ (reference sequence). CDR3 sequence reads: CASSGDSWGSYNEQFF. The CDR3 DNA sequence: TGTGCCAGCAGCGGTGACTCCTGGGGCTCCTACAATGAGCAGTTCTTC. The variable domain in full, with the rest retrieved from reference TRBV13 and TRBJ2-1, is AAGVIQSPRHLIKEKRETATLKCYPIPRHDTVYWYQQGPGQDPQFLISFYEKMQSDKGSIPDRFSAQQFSDYHSELNMSSLELGDSALYFCASSGDSWGSYNEQFFGPGTRLTVL.

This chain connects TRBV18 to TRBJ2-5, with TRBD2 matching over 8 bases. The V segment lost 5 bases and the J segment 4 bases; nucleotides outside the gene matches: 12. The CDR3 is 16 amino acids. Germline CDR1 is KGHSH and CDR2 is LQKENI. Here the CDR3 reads CASSSGLAGNGETQYF. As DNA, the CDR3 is TGTGCCAGCTCATCAGGACTAGCTGGGAATGGAGAGACCCAGTACTTC.

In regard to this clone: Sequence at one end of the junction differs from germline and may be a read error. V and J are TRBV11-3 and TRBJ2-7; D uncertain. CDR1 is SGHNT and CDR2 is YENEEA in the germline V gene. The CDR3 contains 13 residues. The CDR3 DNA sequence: TGTGCCAGCAGCGTCTCAGAGTCCTCCGAGCAGTACTTC. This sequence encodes CASSVSESSEQYF.

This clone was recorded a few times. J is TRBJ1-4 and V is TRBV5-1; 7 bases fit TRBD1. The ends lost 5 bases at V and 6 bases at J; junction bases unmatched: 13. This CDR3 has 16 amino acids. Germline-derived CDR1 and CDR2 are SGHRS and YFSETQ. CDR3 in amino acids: CASREGGTAGDEKLFF. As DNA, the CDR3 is TGCGCCAGCAGGGAAGGGGGGACAGCTGGGGATGAAAAACTGTTTTTT.

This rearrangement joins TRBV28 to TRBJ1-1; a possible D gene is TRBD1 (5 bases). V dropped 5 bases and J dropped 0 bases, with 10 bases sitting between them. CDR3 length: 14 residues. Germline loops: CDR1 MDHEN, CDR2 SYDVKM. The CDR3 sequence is CASSTRQMNTEAFF. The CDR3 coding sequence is TGTGCCAGCAGTACCCGACAGATGAACACTGAAGCTTTCTTT.

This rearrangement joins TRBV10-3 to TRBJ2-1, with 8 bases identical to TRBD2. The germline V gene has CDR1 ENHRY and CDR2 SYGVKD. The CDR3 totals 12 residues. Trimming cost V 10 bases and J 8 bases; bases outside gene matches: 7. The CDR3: CATTGTRHEQFF. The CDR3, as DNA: TGTGCCACAACCGGGACTAGGCATGAGCAGTTCTTC.

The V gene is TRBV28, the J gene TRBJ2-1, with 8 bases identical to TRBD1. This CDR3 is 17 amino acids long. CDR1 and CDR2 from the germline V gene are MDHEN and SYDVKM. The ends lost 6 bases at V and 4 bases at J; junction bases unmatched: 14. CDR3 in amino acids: CASRSNQGARSYNEQFF. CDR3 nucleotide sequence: TGTGCCAGCAGGAGCAACCAGGGGGCTAGATCTTACAATGAGCAGTTCTTC.

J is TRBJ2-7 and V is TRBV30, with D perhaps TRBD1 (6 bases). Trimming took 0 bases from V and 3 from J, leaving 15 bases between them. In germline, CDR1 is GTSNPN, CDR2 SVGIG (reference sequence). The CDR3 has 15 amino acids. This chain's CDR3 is CAWSVPTGLYYEQYF. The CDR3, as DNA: TGTGCCTGGAGTGTACCGACAGGTCTTTACTACGAGCAGTACTTC.

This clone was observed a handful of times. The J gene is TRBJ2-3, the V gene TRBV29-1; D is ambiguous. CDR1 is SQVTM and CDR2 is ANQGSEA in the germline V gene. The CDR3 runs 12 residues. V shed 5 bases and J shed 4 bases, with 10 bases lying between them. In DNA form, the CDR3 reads TGCAGCGTTAATACTAAATCAGATACGCAGTATTTT. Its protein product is CSVNTKSDTQYF.

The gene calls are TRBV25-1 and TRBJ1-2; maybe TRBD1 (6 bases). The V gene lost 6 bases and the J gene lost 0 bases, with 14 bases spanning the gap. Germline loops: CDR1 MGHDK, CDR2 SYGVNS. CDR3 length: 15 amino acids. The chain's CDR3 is CASRAQGLTNYGYTF. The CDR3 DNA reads TGTGCCAGCAGAGCGCAGGGGCTGACTAACTATGGCTACACCTTC.

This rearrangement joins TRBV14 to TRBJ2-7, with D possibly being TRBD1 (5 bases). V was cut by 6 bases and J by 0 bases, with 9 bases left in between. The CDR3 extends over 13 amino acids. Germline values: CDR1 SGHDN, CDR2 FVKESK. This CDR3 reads CASRRGSSYEQYF. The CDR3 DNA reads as TGTGCCAGCAGAAGGGGAAGCTCCTACGAGCAGTACTTC.

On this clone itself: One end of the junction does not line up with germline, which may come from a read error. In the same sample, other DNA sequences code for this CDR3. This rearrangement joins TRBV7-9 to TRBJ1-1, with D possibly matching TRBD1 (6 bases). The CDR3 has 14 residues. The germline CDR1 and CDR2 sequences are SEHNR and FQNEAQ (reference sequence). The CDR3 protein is CASSLGAGDTEAFF. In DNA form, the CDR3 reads TGTGCCAGCAGCTTAGGGGCAGGGGATACTGAGGCTTTCTTT.